Listed here are 7 T cell receptor beta chains from one sample, sequenced in a study of blood T cell repertoires in COVID-19. Using immunoSEQ multiplex PCR, the repertoire was profiled, and TCRdb retains in-frame clones only, with some absent. The table lists fewer than 200,000 clones, under 80% of them singletons, with around 3% in the top ten. The specimen was peripheral blood. The receptors here all came from a man between 65 and 85 years old with acute or convalescent COVID-19.

This chain uses TRBV10-1 with TRBJ1-5; possible D gene TRBD1, 6 bases. The ends were cut back, 2 bases at V and 1 base at J, with 6 bases in the middle. This CDR3 is built from 14 residues. Germline V gene lookup returns CDR1 WNHNN and CDR2 SYGVQD (reference sequence). CDR3 in amino acids: CASSEGQSNQPQHF. CDR3 sequence (DNA): TGCGCCAGCAGTGAGGGACAGAGCAATCAGCCCCAGCATTTT.

The DNA for the CDR3 is TGCAGCGTTGAACGCAGGGGGCGAAGCTATGGCTACACCTTC. Its protein is CSVERRGRSYGYTF. The chain uses TRBV29-1 and TRBJ1-2; 8 bases match TRBD1. This CDR3 contains 14 residues. V lost 2 bases to trimming and J lost 4 bases; unmatched junction nucleotides: 6. Germline loops: CDR1 SQVTM, CDR2 ANQGSEA. Filled out from reference TRBV29-1 and TRBJ1-2, the complete variable domain reads SAVISQKPSRDICQRGTSLTIQCQVDSQVTMMFWYRQQPGQSLTLIATANQGSEATYESGFVIDKFPISRPNLTFSTLTVSNMSPEDSSIYLCSVERRGRSYGYTFGSGTRLTVV.

J is TRBJ1-2 and V is TRBV5-4; D is undetermined. CDR1 SGHNT and CDR2 YYREEE come from the germline V gene (reference sequence). The V end was cut by 4 bases, the J end by 6 bases, with 16 bases between. This CDR3 is built from 14 residues. In DNA form, the CDR3 reads TGTGCCAGCAGCCCAATTTTGAGGGATCATGGCTACACCTTC. As protein: CASSPILRDHGYTF.

This chain joins TRBV28 and TRBJ1-4; D uncertain. Germline loops: CDR1 MDHEN, CDR2 SYDVKM. CDR3 length: 13 residues. Trimming took off 7 bases at V and 7 bases at J, with 13 bases between the two ends. CDR3 sequence (DNA): TGTGCCAGCAAGGCGTCTCCAGGTGAAAAACTGTTTTTT. It encodes CASKASPGEKLFF.

This clone has a single count. V is TRBV11-3 and J is TRBJ1-3, with D tentatively TRBD1 (5 bases). The CDR3 contains 15 residues. V was cut by 5 bases and J by 2 bases, with 13 bases left in between. Per germline, CDR1 SGHNT and CDR2 YENEEA. Here the CDR3 DNA reads TGTGCCAGCAGCCTCACAGGCTTACCTGGAAACACCATATATTTT. Its protein is CASSLTGLPGNTIYF.

The chain employs TRBV10-1 and TRBJ1-5; 8 positions agree with TRBD1. Trimming at V came to 6 bases and at J to 3 bases, leaving 10 bases not matched to a gene. CDR3 length: 16 residues. The V gene's germline CDR1 is WNHNN and CDR2 SYGVQD (reference sequence). The CDR3 sequence is CASREDRVNDNQPQHF. For the CDR3, the DNA is TGCGCCAGCAGGGAGGACAGGGTAAATGACAATCAGCCCCAGCATTTT.

The chain employs TRBV5-1 and TRBJ2-7; D is possibly TRBD1 (6 bases). The ends were cut back, 7 bases at V and 3 bases at J, with 17 bases in the middle. The CDR3 totals 14 residues. Germline loops: CDR1 SGHRS, CDR2 YFSETQ. CDR3 nucleotide sequence: TGCGCCAGCGGAGATACCGGGACAAGCTACGAGCAGTACTTC. Residues: CASGDTGTSYEQYF.